The 32 T cell receptor beta chains presented below share a single source sample, sequenced in a study of cytomegalovirus exposure and HLA in healthy donors. PCR involved 60 Vbeta and 13 Jbeta primers. The protocol was immunoSEQ multiplex PCR, while the TCRdb copy is restricted to in-frame clones and leaves out a portion. The sample lists some 44,000 clones, around 90% seen once, with about 8% in the top ten. The sequenced material came from PBMCs. These receptors all come from a woman in her 40s in good health and CMV-seropositive.

This rearrangement joins TRBV6-6 to TRBJ2-7; 7 bases are shared with TRBD2. Germline CDR1 and CDR2: MNHNY and SVGAGI (reference sequence). The CDR3 loop spans 15 amino acids. J lost 9 bases, V lost 5 bases, and 16 bases had no gene match. This chain's CDR3 is CASSPDWRGTARQYF. The CDR3 region has the DNA TGTGCCAGCAGTCCCGATTGGCGGGGGACTGCTCGGCAGTACTTC.

V and J are TRBV6-1 and TRBJ2-7; D unclear. The ends were cut back, 5 bases at V and 0 bases at J, with 11 bases in the middle. This CDR3 is 14 amino acids long. CDR1 is MNHNS, CDR2 SASEGT, per germline. For the CDR3, the DNA is TGTGCCAGCAGTCTACAGATTAGCTCCTACGAGCAGTACTTC. As protein: CASSLQISSYEQYF.

V and J are TRBV7-2 and TRBJ2-1; D gene ambiguous. CDR3 length: 15 amino acids. The germline CDR1 and CDR2 sequences are SGHTA and FQGNSA. The germline V and J ends were trimmed by 1 base and 8 bases, with 15 bases remaining between them. The CDR3, as DNA: TGTGCCAGCAGCTTAGGATTTTCGGGTCGGGATGAGCAGTTCTTC. Residues: CASSLGFSGRDEQFF.

The J gene is TRBJ1-1, the V gene TRBV18; D possibly corresponds to TRBD1 (6 bases). Germline lookup yields CDR1 KGHSH and CDR2 LQKENI. The CDR3 runs to 16 residues. The germline V and J ends were trimmed by 2 bases and 2 bases, with 15 bases remaining between them. DNA for the CDR3: TGTGCCAGCTCACCAAGGACAGTTCGTTTAAACACTGAAGCTTTCTTT. Translated: CASSPRTVRLNTEAFF.

The chain employs TRBV7-8 and TRBJ1-2; D gene unclear. This CDR3 has 12 amino acids. In germline, CDR1 is SGHVS, CDR2 FQNEAQ. The ends were cut back, 5 bases at V and 6 bases at J, with 10 bases in the middle. CDR3 amino acids: CASSAYEDGYTF. In DNA, the CDR3 is TGTGCCAGCAGCGCGTACGAAGATGGCTACACCTTC.

In DNA form, the CDR3 reads TGTGCCAGTATGGAAGGTCGGGAGCGACCTTATGGCTACACCTTC. It translates to CASMEGRERPYGYTF. The V call is TRBV19, the J call TRBJ1-2; D is undetermined. Germline loops: CDR1 LNHDA, CDR2 SQIVND (reference sequence). CDR3 length: 15 residues. V lost 7 bases and J 5 bases, leaving 20 bases between the germline ends. Together with reference TRBV19 and TRBJ1-2, the CDR3 gives the full variable domain: DGGITQSPKYLFRKEGQNVTLSCEQNLNHDAMYWYRQDPGQGLRLIYYSQIVNDFQKGDIAEGYSVSREKKESFPLTVTSAQKNPTAFYLCASMEGRERPYGYTFGSGTRLTVV.

The V gene is TRBV11-1, the J gene TRBJ2-2; TRBD2 matches at 13 bases. V was clipped by 1 base and J by 4 bases; unmatched bases: 6. CDR3 size: 18 residues. The germline CDR1 and CDR2 sequences are SGHAT and FQDESV (reference sequence). As DNA, the CDR3 is TGTGCCAGCAGCTTAGTCGTGGGACTAGCGGGATCCACCGGGGAGCTGTTTTTT. This sequence encodes CASSLVVGLAGSTGELFF. Variable domain in full (rest from reference TRBV11-1 and TRBJ2-2): EAEVAQSPRYKITEKSQAVAFWCDPISGHATLYWYRQILGQGPELLVQFQDESVVDDSQLPKDRFSAERLKGVDSTLKIQPAELGDSAMYLCASSLVVGLAGSTGELFFGEGSRLTVL.

The chain employs TRBV7-2 and TRBJ2-3; D is perhaps TRBD2 (6 bases). V gave up 5 bases and J gave up 6 bases, with 21 bases separating them. Per germline, CDR1 SGHTA and CDR2 FQGNSA. CDR3 length: 16 amino acids. DNA for the CDR3: TGTGCCAGCAGCCAGCCCGGGGGACCATCGGGGGATACGCAGTATTTT. It encodes CASSQPGGPSGDTQYF. The variable domain in full, completed from reference TRBV7-2 and TRBJ2-3, reads GAGVSQSPSNKVTEKGKDVELRCDPISGHTALYWYRQSLGQGLEFLIYFQGNSAPDKSGLPSDRFSAERTGGSVSTLTIQRTQQEDSAVYLCASSQPGGPSGDTQYFGPGTRLTVL.

The chain combines TRBV2 with TRBJ1-4, with D possibly matching TRBD1 (5 bases). The germline V and J ends were trimmed by 4 bases and 4 bases, with 7 bases remaining between them. This CDR3 region has 13 residues. Germline V gene data show CDR1 as SNHLY and CDR2 as FYNNEI. The CDR3, as DNA: TGTGCCAGCAGTGTCAGGGTTAATGAAAAACTGTTTTTT. This gives the protein CASSVRVNEKLFF. Together with reference TRBV2 and TRBJ1-4, the CDR3 gives the full variable domain: EPEVTQTPSHQVTQMGQEVILRCVPISNHLYFYWYRQILGQKVEFLVSFYNNEISEKSEIFDDQFSVERPDGSNFTLKIRSTKLEDSAMYFCASSVRVNEKLFFGSGTQLSVL.

Written as DNA, the CDR3 is TGTGCCAGTAGTATTGGAAGCAGGGGCGGCGAGCAGTACTTC. This encodes CASSIGSRGGEQYF. This sequence joins TRBV19 and TRBJ2-5; D might be TRBD1 (6 bases). The J call is uncertain, as TRBJ2-7 better fits the DNA end. CDR1 LNHDA and CDR2 SQIVND come from the germline V gene (reference sequence). The CDR3 covers 14 residues.

In its sample, this clone was seen a few times. This rearrangement joins TRBV2 to TRBJ2-1; 9 bases are shared with TRBD2. The V gene end was trimmed by 0 bases and the J gene end by 1 base; junction bases not matched to a gene: 7. The length of the CDR3 is 18 residues. CDR1 is SNHLY and CDR2 is FYNNEI in the germline V gene. The CDR3 reads CASSEARLSGRSYNEQFF. The CDR3, as DNA: TGTGCCAGCAGTGAAGCGAGGCTTAGCGGGAGATCCTACAATGAGCAGTTCTTC.

A few counts support this clone. In nucleotides, the CDR3 is TGTGCCATCGGACGGACTAGCGGGGCTCTCGAGCAGTACTTC. It specifies CAIGRTSGALEQYF. The chain is built from TRBV10-3 and TRBJ2-7, with 12 positions matching TRBD2. CDR3 size: 14 residues. V shed 8 bases, J shed 6 bases, and the junction held 8 bases outside the gene matches. Germline-derived CDR1 and CDR2 are ENHRY and SYGVKD.

The CDR3 reads CASSSQGAVGQPQHF. CDR3 bases: TGTGCCAGCAGTTCTCAGGGGGCTGTGGGTCAGCCCCAGCATTTT. The chain links TRBV6-6 to TRBJ1-5, with 8 bases lining up with TRBD1. From germline, CDR1 is MNHNY and CDR2 SVGAGI (reference sequence). The CDR3 is 15 residues long. V was pared by 4 bases and J by 6 bases, with 8 bases of the junction left unmatched.

This clone has a single count. This rearrangement joins TRBV19 to TRBJ2-7, with 9 bases identical to TRBD2. CDR3 length: 17 residues. The germline V gene encodes CDR1 LNHDA and CDR2 SQIVND (reference sequence). After removal of 0 bases from V and 7 bases from J, the junction contained 13 bases not matched to a gene. CDR3 sequence (DNA): TGTGCCAGTAGTATAGATGCCCTAGCGGGGAATGGAGGGGAGCAGTACTTC. Translating it yields CASSIDALAGNGGEQYF.

This clone turned up a few times. This sequence joins TRBV5-1 and TRBJ2-3, with 9 bases matching TRBD1. The CDR3 totals 17 residues. Germline trimming cut 0 bases from V and 4 bases from J; bases unmatched to any gene: 9. Germline V CDR1 and CDR2: SGHRS, YFSETQ. This chain's CDR3 is CASSLGHRDRAADTQYF. In DNA form, the CDR3 reads TGCGCCAGCAGCTTGGGGCACCGGGACAGGGCCGCAGATACGCAGTATTTT.

The rearrangement links TRBV7-8 to TRBJ1-2; 12 bases map to TRBD1. This CDR3 comprises 17 residues. The trim removed 5 bases at V and 5 bases at J, leaving 12 bases unmatched. Germline V CDR1 and CDR2: SGHVS, FQNEAQ. CDR3 in DNA: TGTGCCAGCAGCGGTCCTCGGGGACAGGGGGCATCTTATGGCTACACCTTC. This translates into CASSGPRGQGASYGYTF.

The chain employs TRBV2 and TRBJ2-3, with 9 positions matching TRBD1. J lost 3 bases, V lost 5 bases, and 9 bases had no gene match. CDR1 and CDR2 from the germline V gene are SNHLY and FYNNEI. The CDR3 extends over 16 amino acids. The chain's CDR3 is CASSKTTGGWTDTQYF. In nucleotides, the CDR3 is TGTGCCAGCAGTAAGACGACAGGGGGATGGACAGATACGCAGTATTTT.

This clone appeared once. This chain joins TRBV13 and TRBJ2-1; D ambiguous. Trimming pared 5 bases from V and 6 bases from J, leaving 11 bases between. Germline values: CDR1 PRHDT, CDR2 FYEKMQ (reference sequence). This CDR3 spans 13 amino acids. CDR3 loop: CASSPGSLNEQFF. DNA of the CDR3: TGTGCCAGCAGCCCAGGATCCCTCAATGAGCAGTTCTTC.

This chain links TRBV7-9 with TRBJ2-3; 7 bases fit TRBD2. The CDR3 is made up of 14 amino acids. Trimming cost V 10 bases and J 2 bases; bases outside gene matches: 9. The germline CDR1 and CDR2 sequences are SEHNR and FQNEAQ (reference sequence). CDR3 sequence (DNA): TGTGCCATCACCCCAAGCGGGATCACAGATACGCAGTATTTT. Its protein is CAITPSGITDTQYF.

The chain is built from TRBV18 and TRBJ1-1; 7 bases align to TRBD1. The V gene end was trimmed by 4 bases and the J gene end by 1 base; junction bases not matched to a gene: 3. This CDR3 contains 14 residues. Per germline, CDR1 KGHSH and CDR2 LQKENI. The CDR3 region is CASSRGTENTEAFF. CDR3 in DNA: TGTGCCAGCTCACGGGGGACAGAGAACACTGAAGCTTTCTTT.

The chain employs TRBV20-1 and TRBJ2-1; 9 bases align to TRBD2. The germline V gene encodes CDR1 DFQATT and CDR2 SNEGSKA (reference sequence). The CDR3 loop spans 11 amino acids. Trimming removed 2 bases from V and 13 bases from J; junction bases left unmatched: 3. The CDR3 here is CSARLGLAQFF. For the CDR3, the DNA is TGCAGTGCTAGATTGGGACTAGCACAGTTCTTC.

J is TRBJ2-7 and V is TRBV5-1, with 7 positions matching TRBD2. Germline assignment: CDR1 SGHRS and CDR2 YFSETQ. The CDR3 length is 12 residues. V shed 8 bases and J 5 bases; nucleotides not matched to a gene: 7. In DNA, the CDR3 is TGCGCCAGGTTGAGGGAGGGGAACGAGCAGTACTTC. It codes for CARLREGNEQYF. Full variable domain (rest looked up from reference TRBV5-1 and TRBJ2-7): KAGVTQTPRYLIKTRGQQVTLSCSPISGHRSVSWYQQTPGQGLQFLFEYFSETQRNKGNFPGRFSGRQFSNSRSEMNVSTLELGDSALYLCARLREGNEQYFGPGTRLTVT.

V is TRBV6-5 and J is TRBJ2-1, with TRBD2 identical over 7 bases. The junction had 8 bases not matched to a gene; V was cut back by 7 bases and J by 8 bases. This CDR3 is 13 amino acids long. Germline V gives CDR1 MNHEY, CDR2 SVGAGI. Here the CDR3 reads CASKVRGSYEQFF. For the CDR3, the DNA is TGTGCCAGCAAGGTCCGCGGGAGCTATGAGCAGTTCTTC.

This clone was picked up one time. The same CDR3 is also encoded by other DNA sequences in this sample. This chain joins TRBV19 and TRBJ1-2; the D is unclear. CDR1 is LNHDA, CDR2 SQIVND, per germline (reference sequence). CDR3 size: 14 residues. V lost 1 base and J 0 bases, leaving 6 bases between the germline ends. CDR3 nucleotides: TGTGCCAGTAGTATAGGGGGAGCTAACTATGGCTACACCTTC. Encoded protein: CASSIGGANYGYTF.

The chain uses TRBV5-1 and TRBJ2-3; 9 positions match TRBD2. The junction had 6 bases not matched to a gene; V was cut back by 2 bases and J by 5 bases. The CDR3 is made up of 15 amino acids. Germline values: CDR1 SGHRS, CDR2 YFSETQ. CDR3 sequence: CASSFSGSKGDTQYF. The CDR3 coding sequence is TGCGCCAGCAGCTTTAGCGGGAGTAAAGGAGATACGCAGTATTTT.

The chain recombines TRBV10-2 with TRBJ2-7; the D gene is possibly TRBD1 (5 bases). CDR3 length: 12 residues. Looked up from germline, CDR1 is WSHSY and CDR2 is SAAADI. V was clipped by 10 bases and J by 7 bases, with 17 bases between them. CDR3 sequence: CATLTGLGEQYF. DNA for the CDR3: TGCGCCACCTTAACAGGTCTAGGGGAGCAGTACTTC.

The rearrangement links TRBV18 to TRBJ2-1; the match to TRBD1 covers 11 bases. V was clipped by 4 bases and J by 1 base; unmatched bases: 9. The CDR3 runs to 18 residues. Germline CDR1 KGHSH, CDR2 LQKENI. For the CDR3, the DNA is TGTGCCAGCTCACAACCCGGACAGGGGGCGGTGTCCTACAATGAGCAGTTCTTC. It yields the protein CASSQPGQGAVSYNEQFF.

The J gene is TRBJ1-1, the V gene TRBV5-1; 11 nucleotides align to TRBD1. The CDR3 length is 17 residues. The germline V gene has CDR1 SGHRS and CDR2 YFSETQ. Trimming took 4 bases from V and 0 from J; bases not matched to a gene: 8. The CDR3: CASSRRDRGGLNTEAFF. The CDR3, as DNA: TGCGCCAGCAGCCGCCGGGACAGGGGGGGACTGAACACTGAAGCTTTCTTT.

The rearrangement joins TRBV11-2 to TRBJ1-1; maybe TRBD1 (5 bases). Per the germline V gene, CDR1 is SGHAT and CDR2 is FQNNGV. The CDR3 runs to 16 residues. V was cut by 4 bases and J by 0 bases, with 15 bases left in between. CDR3 protein: CASSYDSVYMNTEAFF. CDR3 DNA sequence: TGTGCCAGCAGCTACGACAGCGTTTACATGAACACTGAAGCTTTCTTT.

V and J are TRBV6-1 and TRBJ1-5; 8 bases agree with TRBD1. This CDR3 contains 17 residues. CDR1 is MNHNS, CDR2 SASEGT, per germline. V shed 4 bases, J shed 0 bases, and the junction held 8 bases outside the gene matches. The CDR3 DNA reads as TGTGCCAGCAGTGGTACAGGGGGGATAAATAGCAATCAGCCCCAGCATTTT. Its protein product is CASSGTGGINSNQPQHF.

In DNA, the CDR3 is TGTGCCAGCAGCGCCCGGACTAGCGGGCTCCCGTTCGATGAGCAGTTCTTC. Protein product: CASSARTSGLPFDEQFF. The chain combines TRBV9 with TRBJ2-1; 11 bases align to TRBD2. Trimming cost V 3 bases and J 8 bases; bases outside gene matches: 13. Germline loops: CDR1 SGDLS, CDR2 YYNGEE. The CDR3 totals 17 residues. Full variable domain (outside the CDR3, taken from reference TRBV9 and TRBJ2-1): DSGVTQTPKHLITATGQRVTLRCSPRSGDLSVYWYQQSLDQGLQFLIQYYNGEERAKGNILERFSAQQFPDLHSELNLSSLELGDSALYFCASSARTSGLPFDEQFFGPGTRLTVL.

The J gene is TRBJ2-7, the V gene TRBV7-9; D is perhaps TRBD1 (5 bases). Per germline, CDR1 SEHNR and CDR2 FQNEAQ (reference sequence). With 1 base removed from V and 2 bases from J, the gap between germline ends came to 9 bases. The CDR3 is 14 residues long. The CDR3 DNA reads TGTGCCAGCAGCTTAGGGCAGGGTACCTACGAGCAGTACTTC. Protein product: CASSLGQGTYEQYF. The full variable domain, rest sourced from reference TRBV7-9 and TRBJ2-7, is DTGVSQNPRHKITKRGQNVTFRCDPISEHNRLYWYRQTLGQGPEFLTYFQNEAQLEKSRLLSDRFSAERPKGSFSTLEIQRTEQGDSAMYLCASSLGQGTYEQYFGPGTRLTVT.